The rows below give T cell receptor beta chains drawn from one sample of a study of blood T cells in healthy people across ages. TCRdb used MiXCR to reprocess the 5' RACE reads, holding one entry per CDR3 protein. This sample yields around 780,000 distinct CDR3 sequences, of which just over 55% are seen a single time; 20% to 30% belongs to the top ten. The specimen was blood. The receptors here all came from a man aged 35-49 years in good health. Both conserved end residues are part of each CDR3. D genes are given only for firm matches. The size entry is marked missing in some rows and otherwise reads once, few, many or a size class.

abundance	v_gene	j_gene	d_gene	CDR3aa	CDR3nt
-	TRBV20-1	TRBJ1-2	-	CSASNNQNYGYTF	TGCAGTGCTAGTAACAATCAGAACTATGGCTACACCTTC
many	TRBV7-2	TRBJ2-7	-	CASSLSRYEQYF	TGTGCCAGCAGCTTATCCCGCTACGAGCAGTACTTC
few	TRBV12-3/TRBV12-4	TRBJ1-5	-	CASSTMSWGSGPQHF	TGTGCCAGCAGTACCATGTCATGGGGGTCTGGGCCCCAGCATTTT
-	TRBV3-1	TRBJ1-1	-	CASATRDRNTEAFF	TGTGCCAGCGCAACCAGGGATCGGAACACTGAAGCTTTCTTT
few	TRBV20-1	TRBJ2-1	-	CSGPLQRDYNEQFF	TGCAGTGGCCCTCTACAGCGTGACTACAATGAGCAGTTCTTC
-	TRBV7-8	TRBJ2-3	-	CASSLVRQDTQYF	TGTGCCAGCAGCTTAGTACGTCAAGATACGCAGTATTTT
-	TRBV20-1	TRBJ1-2	-	CSARDWAREYGYTF	TGCAGTGCTAGAGATTGGGCCAGGGAGTATGGCTACACCTTC
-	TRBV4-2	TRBJ2-1	TRBD2	CASSQDLREGGEQFF	TGTGCCAGCAGCCAAGATTTGCGGGAGGGCGGTGAGCAGTTCTTC
few	TRBV12-3/TRBV12-4	TRBJ1-5	-	CASTPTGGGQPQHF	TGTGCCAGCACCCCAACGGGGGGCGGTCAGCCCCAGCATTTT
-	TRBV6-2/TRBV6-3	TRBJ2-7	-	CASNRNVPSSYEQYF	TGTGCCAGCAACCGGAACGTTCCGAGCTCCTACGAGCAGTACTTC
few	TRBV7-2	TRBJ2-5	TRBD2	CASSPWTRGKETQYF	TGTGCCAGCAGCCCCTGGACTAGGGGAAAAGAGACCCAGTACTTC
-	TRBV27	TRBJ2-7	TRBD1	CASSTSSGTVSYEQYF	TGTGCCAGCAGCACATCGTCCGGGACAGTTTCCTACGAGCAGTACTTC
-	TRBV6-1	TRBJ2-5	-	CASSEGPMETQYF	TGTGCCAGCAGTGAAGGGCCGATGGAGACCCAGTACTTC
few	TRBV10-3	TRBJ2-7	-	CAISELVAGPSYEQYF	TGTGCCATCAGTGAATTAGTGGCAGGCCCAAGCTACGAGCAGTACTTC
-	TRBV20-1	TRBJ2-3	TRBD2	CSALLTSGITDTQYF	TGCAGTGCCCTACTGACTAGCGGGATCACAGATACGCAGTATTTT
-	TRBV6-5	TRBJ1-1	TRBD1	CASSLTRDSNTEAFF	TGTGCCAGCAGTCTTACCAGGGACAGCAACACTGAAGCTTTCTTT
-	TRBV28	TRBJ1-5	-	CASNGGGGSNQPQHF	TGTGCCAGCAATGGGGGAGGGGGAAGCAATCAGCCCCAGCATTTT
-	TRBV3-1	TRBJ2-7	-	CASSRREAETGHSSYEQYF	TGTGCCAGCAGCCGCAGAGAGGCAGAAACGGGACACAGCTCCTACGAGCAGTACTTC
once	TRBV7-2	TRBJ2-1	-	CASSLASGLTDEQFF	TGTGCCAGCAGCTTAGCGTCCGGGTTAACGGATGAGCAGTTCTTC
-	TRBV12-3/TRBV12-4	TRBJ2-7	-	CASSVDDGYEQYF	TGTGCCAGCAGTGTAGATGACGGCTACGAGCAGTACTTC
-	TRBV27	TRBJ2-7	-	CASSPGLVSYEQYF	TGTGCCAGCAGTCCCGGACTTGTCTCCTACGAGCAGTACTTC
-	TRBV20-1	TRBJ2-4	TRBD2	CSARLRLASQYF	TGCAGTGCTAGACTCCGACTAGCTTCTCAGTACTTC
-	TRBV5-1	TRBJ2-7	-	CASSQRGAPQGEQYF	TGCGCCAGCAGCCAGCGAGGGGCCCCTCAAGGAGAGCAGTACTTC
-	TRBV9	TRBJ2-1	-	CASSSEQGHLTALDNEQFF	TGTGCCAGCAGCTCAGAACAGGGTCATCTCACCGCTTTGGATAATGAGCAGTTCTTC
-	TRBV20-1	TRBJ1-6	-	CNAGELGSPLHF	TGCAATGCAGGGGAATTGGGTTCACCCCTCCACTTT
-	TRBV7-2	TRBJ1-1	-	CASSYEGASNTEAFF	TGTGCCAGCAGCTACGAAGGGGCGTCGAACACTGAAGCTTTCTTT
few	TRBV25-1	TRBJ1-2	TRBD1	CASSETTGLNGYTF	TGTGCCAGCAGTGAAACGACAGGGTTGAATGGCTACACCTTC